This is a list of T cell receptor beta chains from one sample in a study of OX40 agonist ivuxolimab in advanced cancers. Clones were sequenced by immunoSEQ multiplex PCR, and TCRdb holds only the in-frame ones, with some missing. The data contain 50,000 to 85,000 clones, less than 85% of them singletons. The sequencing here drew on CD4+ or CD8+ T cells sorted from blood, taken in a trial of the OX40 agonist ivuxolimab. The receptors were sampled from an adult with an advanced solid tumor such as melanoma, head and neck, liver or kidney cancer. Each CDR3 is given with its conserved first and last residue.

v_call cdr3_aa
TRBV5-1 CASSVGSGANVLTF
TRBV4-3 CASSQVTGELFF
TRBV2 CASSGVLGTEAFF
TRBV7-2 CASSLVRTGDGNTIYF
TRBV7-6 CASSYGPGVEQFF
TRBV18 CASSPLGSGSEQYF
TRBV27 CASSFHHGGAYEQYF
TRBV2 CASRQGANQPQHF
TRBV9 CASRTGTAVTETAFF
TRBV7-2 CASSFWASGGATDTQYF
TRBV15 CATSRLAGGINEQFF
TRBV28 CATNSLAGPFGYEQFF
TRBV19 CASRLQGTTGELFF
TRBV6-1 CASSAARAREQFF
TRBV5-1 CASSTGTSGNYNEQFF
TRBV5-1 CASSSAGGYTYEQYF
TRBV7-2 CASSLDSETSARDTQYF
TRBV28 CASIYGIGASYGYTF
TRBV10-3 CAISGAGGNQETQYF
TRBV4-1 CASSSSGAAYEQYF
TRBV7-9 CASSLVGRTNEKLFF
TRBV5-5 CASSSTGRSGNTIYF
TRBV14 CASSHGRRPQHF